These T cell receptor beta chains were read from a single sample in a study of cytomegalovirus exposure and HLA in healthy donors. The table came from immunoSEQ multiplex PCR; TCRdb's copy has only in-frame clones and leaves some out. The sample has under 200,000 clones, 80% to 90% seen once; the top ten hold almost 9.5%. What was sequenced was PBMCs. These receptors all stem from a man younger than 35 in good health and CMV-seropositive. The CDR3 runs from the conserved cysteine through the conserved F or W. A D gene is named only where the DNA matches it firmly. Some rows have no size entry. The others give once, few or many, or a class for an expanded clone.

V	D	length	size	J	CDR3	DNA
TRBV13	-	15	-	TRBJ2-6	CASSSVSSGANVLTF	TGTGCCAGCAGCTCCGTTAGCTCTGGGGCCAACGTCCTGACTTTC
TRBV30	TRBD1	12	-	TRBJ1-1	CAWSVDRGKAFF	TGTGCCTGGAGTGTAGACAGGGGCAAAGCTTTCTTT
TRBV6-5	-	15	-	TRBJ1-4	CASSYRGATNEKLFF	TGTGCCAGCAGTTACCGGGGTGCAACTAATGAAAAACTGTTTTTT
TRBV7-2	TRBD2	18	once	TRBJ2-4	CASSLLAGAALAKNIQYF	TGTGCCAGCAGCTTACTAGCGGGGGCCGCGCTAGCCAAAAACATTCAGTACTTC
TRBV5-1	-	13	-	TRBJ2-5	CASSFQGEETQYF	TGCGCCAGCAGCTTCCAGGGCGAAGAGACCCAGTACTTC
TRBV5-4	-	15	once	TRBJ2-2	CASTWGRGDTGELFF	TGTGCCAGCACCTGGGGGCGAGGGGACACCGGGGAGCTGTTTTTT
TRBV14	-	15	-	TRBJ2-1	CASSHEWGSHNEQFF	TGTGCCAGCAGCCACGAATGGGGCAGCCACAATGAGCAGTTCTTC
TRBV7-8	TRBD1	14	-	TRBJ1-4	CASSRTGTNEKLFF	TGTGCCAGCAGCAGGACAGGGACTAATGAAAAACTGTTTTTT
TRBV6-6	TRBD2	16	once	TRBJ2-1	CASKDQTGEGYNEQFF	TGTGCCAGCAAGGACCAGACGGGGGAGGGGTACAATGAGCAGTTCTTC
TRBV27	TRBD2	16	-	TRBJ2-5	CASSSGLAEIQETQYF	TGTGCCAGCAGTTCGGGACTAGCGGAAATCCAAGAGACCCAGTACTTC
TRBV28	-	15	-	TRBJ1-1	CASSFWGRGGAEAFF	TGTGCCAGCAGTTTCTGGGGCAGGGGCGGTGCTGAAGCTTTCTTT
TRBV7-2	-	16	once	TRBJ2-7	CASSLVYRGSSYEQYF	TGTGCCAGCAGCTTAGTGTATAGGGGAAGCTCCTACGAGCAGTACTTC
TRBV5-1	TRBD1	16	once	TRBJ1-1	CASSLFRQGSYTEAFF	TGCGCCAGCAGCTTATTTCGACAGGGGAGTTACACTGAAGCTTTCTTT
TRBV30	TRBD1	14	-	TRBJ1-6	CAWQGQGYNSPLHF	TGTGCCTGGCAGGGACAGGGGTATAATTCACCCCTCCACTTT
TRBV18	TRBD1	16	-	TRBJ2-1	CASSRGQGSSKDEQFF	TGTGCCAGCTCACGAGGACAGGGTTCGTCTAAGGATGAGCAGTTCTTC
TRBV9	-	14	-	TRBJ1-6	CASSVLEYNSPLHF	TGTGCCAGCAGCGTTTTAGAATATAATTCACCCCTCCACTTT
TRBV5-1	TRBD2	16	-	TRBJ2-3	CASSYLAGESTDTQYF	TGCGCCAGCAGTTACTTAGCGGGGGAGAGCACAGATACGCAGTATTTT
TRBV5-4	-	16	-	TRBJ2-3	CASSLRQGLGADTQYF	TGTGCCAGCAGCTTGAGGCAGGGTCTCGGTGCAGATACGCAGTATTTT
TRBV6-5	TRBD1	14	few	TRBJ1-1	CASTLGRMTGTTFF	TGTGCCAGCACCCTGGGCCGAATGACAGGGACAACTTTCTTT
TRBV7-8	-	15	-	TRBJ1-5	CASSETAYSNQPQHF	TGTGCCAGCAGCGAGACAGCATATAGCAATCAGCCCCAGCATTTT
TRBV4-3	-	15	-	TRBJ1-5	CASSQDLRHHQPQHF	TGCGCCAGCAGCCAAGATCTGAGGCACCACCAGCCCCAGCATTTT
TRBV7-2	-	13	-	TRBJ2-7	CASSFSVSYEQYF	TGTGCCAGCAGCTTTTCGGTGTCCTACGAGCAGTACTTC
TRBV5-4	-	14	-	TRBJ1-4	CASGDLQAGEKLFF	TGTGCCAGCGGAGATCTGCAGGCGGGGGAAAAACTGTTTTTT
TRBV7-9	-	14	few	TRBJ1-1	CASSLAGDGTEAFF	TGTGCCAGCAGCTTAGCCGGGGATGGCACTGAAGCTTTCTTT
TRBV9	-	15	-	TRBJ1-1	CASRSRRGENTEAFF	TGTGCCAGCAGGTCCAGGCGGGGAGAGAACACTGAAGCTTTCTTT
TRBV18	TRBD1	14	-	TRBJ2-5	CASSTGTGEETQYF	TGTGCCAGCTCAACCGGGACAGGGGAAGAGACCCAGTACTTC
TRBV6-1	TRBD1	15	-	TRBJ1-5	CASSDGGQGQQPQHF	TGTGCCAGCAGTGATGGGGGACAGGGTCAGCAGCCCCAGCATTTT
TRBV7-7	-	16	once	TRBJ2-7	CASSLGRTAGDYEQYF	TGTGCCAGCAGCCTAGGCCGGACCGCAGGGGACTACGAGCAGTACTTC
TRBV10-3	-	15	-	TRBJ1-2	CAISESNWTPTGYTF	TGTGCCATCAGTGAGTCGAACTGGACTCCGACTGGCTACACCTTC
TRBV7-2	-	14	few	TRBJ2-3	CASSWGDFTDTQYF	TGTGCCAGCAGCTGGGGGGACTTCACAGATACGCAGTATTTT
TRBV4-1	-	17	-	TRBJ2-3	CASSQEMGTRSTDTQYF	TGCGCCAGCAGCCAAGAAATGGGGACTCGGTCAACAGATACGCAGTATTTT
TRBV6-5	TRBD2	13	-	TRBJ2-3	CASSGGVTDTQYF	TGTGCCAGTAGCGGGGGGGTCACAGATACGCAGTATTTT
TRBV7-9	TRBD2	14	-	TRBJ2-7	CASSLYGGSYEQYF	TGTGCCAGCAGCTTATACGGGGGGTCCTACGAGCAGTACTTC
TRBV19	-	13	-	TRBJ2-1	CASSIYTRNEQFF	TGTGCCAGTAGTATATATACTAGGAATGAGCAGTTCTTC
TRBV6-1	TRBD1	15	-	TRBJ1-4	CASSRQGATNEKLFF	TGTGCCAGCAGCCGTCAGGGGGCAACTAATGAAAAACTGTTTTTT
TRBV2	TRBD2	14	-	TRBJ2-1	CASKGRTSTAEQFF	TGTGCCAGCAAGGGGAGGACTAGTACGGCGGAGCAGTTCTTC
TRBV29-1	TRBD1	13	-	TRBJ1-1	CSVGFDRGNEAFF	TGCAGCGTGGGGTTTGACAGGGGGAATGAAGCTTTCTTT
TRBV6-5	TRBD1	12	-	TRBJ2-5	CVTGAGGETQYF	TGTGTCACAGGGGCAGGGGGCGAGACCCAGTACTTC
TRBV15	-	15	-	TRBJ2-7	CATSDRRQVPYEQYF	TGTGCCACCAGTGACCGGCGACAGGTTCCCTACGAGCAGTACTTC
TRBV6-1	-	15	-	TRBJ1-4	CASSEARVGNEKLFF	TGTGCCAGCAGTGAAGCGCGGGTGGGGAATGAAAAACTGTTTTTT
TRBV11-2	TRBD2	14	-	TRBJ2-3	CASSLGLGTDTQYF	TGTGCCAGCAGCTTGGGACTAGGCACAGATACGCAGTATTTT
TRBV19	-	14	-	TRBJ1-2	CASSISRANYGYTF	TGTGCCAGTAGTATATCCCGGGCTAACTATGGCTACACCTTC
TRBV2	-	14	-	TRBJ2-7	CASSESPSQGEQYF	TGTGCCAGCAGTGAAAGCCCTTCCCAGGGCGAGCAGTACTTC
TRBV11-2	-	14	-	TRBJ2-7	CASSLQRSSYEQYF	TGTGCCAGCAGCTTGCAGAGGAGCTCCTACGAGCAGTACTTC
TRBV9	-	14	-	TRBJ2-2	CASSGRGRAGELFF	TGTGCCAGCAGCGGAAGGGGGAGGGCCGGGGAGCTGTTTTTT
TRBV18	-	15	-	TRBJ1-6	CASSPLQGNNSPLHF	TGTGCCAGCTCACCCTTACAGGGTAACAATTCACCCCTCCACTTT
TRBV13	-	13	few	TRBJ1-1	CASSPDGSDEAFF	TGTGCCAGCAGCCCGGACGGGAGCGATGAAGCTTTCTTT
TRBV25-1	-	12	once	TRBJ1-2	CASSTGNYGYTF	TGTGCCAGCAGCACAGGAAACTATGGCTACACCTTC
TRBV4-1	TRBD2	19	once	TRBJ2-6	CASSQEASGGARGANVLTF	TGCGCCAGCAGCCAAGAGGCCAGCGGGGGGGCGAGGGGGGCCAACGTCCTGACTTTC
TRBV15	-	17	-	TRBJ2-5	CATSRDLREGPQETQYF	TGTGCCACCAGCAGAGATCTGAGGGAAGGACCCCAAGAGACCCAGTACTTC